These 6 T cell receptor beta chains originate from one sample sequenced in a study of regulatory T cells in long-lasting Graves disease. To make TCR beta libraries, researchers used iRepertoire HTBI primers and Arm-PCR of CDR3 regions. A single record per CDR3 protein comes from TCRdb applying MiXCR to the multiplex PCR reads. Of 440,000 or so distinct CDR3 sequences in the sample, over 15% were seen once. As for time point: newly diagnosed GD, antithyroid drugs for less than 3 months. From RNA extracted from PBMCs, the TCR library was made. The sample also formed part of further work on T cells in Graves' hyperthyroidism and ophthalmopathy.

This specimen was peripheral blood mononuclear cells (PBMCs), taken at new diagnosis, from a patient treated with antithyroid drugs. The receptors shown here come from a woman aged 25-40 years with Graves disease.

This clonotype was found many times. The J gene is TRBJ2-3, the V gene TRBV30; 10 nucleotides align to TRBD2. The ends lost 3 bases at V and 5 bases at J; junction bases unmatched: 8. The CDR3 totals 15 residues. Germline V CDR1 and CDR2: GTSNPN, SVGIG (reference sequence). The CDR3 DNA follows: TGTGCCTGGAGGGACGGGCTAGCGGGAGTAGATACGCAGTATTTT. Translation: CAWRDGLAGVDTQYF.

This clonotype appeared many times. The chain joins TRBV28 to TRBJ1-2, with TRBD1 matching 11 bases. Per the germline V gene, CDR1 is MDHEN and CDR2 is SYDVKM. This CDR3 has 16 amino acids. V gave up 4 bases and J gave up 5 bases; unmatched junction bases: 9. Here the CDR3 reads CASSSIGDRGNYGYTF. The CDR3 nucleotides are TGTGCCAGCAGTTCCATCGGGGACAGGGGGAATTATGGCTACACCTTC.

Only a few counts were recorded for this clonotype. The V gene is TRBV7-6, the J gene TRBJ2-6; 8 bases agree with TRBD1. The CDR3 consists of 19 residues. The germline CDR1 and CDR2 sequences are SGHVS and FNYEAQ. Trimming took 5 bases from V and 0 from J; bases not matched to a gene: 12. DNA for the CDR3: TGTGCCAGCAGCCCGACAGGGGCCCGCTATTACTCTGGGGCCAACGTCCTGACTTTC. It translates to CASSPTGARYYSGANVLTF.

The V call is TRBV11-2, the J call TRBJ1-5, with D unresolved. The CDR3 covers 14 residues. V lost 5 bases to trimming and J lost 7 bases, with 15 bases between them. Germline V CDR1 and CDR2: SGHAT, FQNNGV. The CDR3 DNA is TGTGCCAGCAGCCCAGATAGCGGGAGCCAGCCCCAGCATTTT. Translated: CASSPDSGSQPQHF. Drawing the rest from reference TRBV11-2 and TRBJ1-5, the complete variable domain is EAGVAQSPRYKIIEKRQSVAFWCNPISGHATLYWYQQILGQGPKLLIQFQNNGVVDDSQLPKDRFSAERLKGVDSTLKIQPAKLEDSAVYLCASSPDSGSQPQHFGDGTRLSIL.

At least ten counts were recorded for this clonotype. The V and J genes are TRBV6-1 and TRBJ1-1; 9 nucleotides align to TRBD1. The CDR3 has 16 residues. Germline CDR1 MNHNS, CDR2 SASEGT. Trimming took 6 bases from V and 1 from J; bases not matched to a gene: 9. The CDR3 sequence is CASSNRGRSGNTEAFF. The CDR3 DNA sequence: TGTGCCAGCAGCAACAGGGGGCGAAGCGGGAACACTGAAGCTTTCTTT.

The J gene is TRBJ1-2, the V gene TRBV11-2; maybe TRBD1 (6 bases). The CDR3 length is 15 residues. CDR1 is SGHAT, CDR2 FQNNGV, per germline. Deletions cut 1 base from V and 6 bases from J, with 15 bases between. Here the CDR3 reads CASSLGYQAGDGYTF. The CDR3 DNA follows: TGTGCCAGCAGCTTAGGCTACCAGGCAGGGGATGGCTACACCTTC. The variable domain in full, with the rest retrieved from reference TRBV11-2 and TRBJ1-2, is EAGVAQSPRYKIIEKRQSVAFWCNPISGHATLYWYQQILGQGPKLLIQFQNNGVVDDSQLPKDRFSAERLKGVDSTLKIQPAKLEDSAVYLCASSLGYQAGDGYTFGSGTRLTVV.